This T cell receptor beta chain was sequenced in a study of T-cell reconstitution after alpha-beta-depleted transplantation in children. Preparation of the TCRbeta library involved a method that used unique molecular identifiers. Using its own MiXCR run on the PCR reads, TCRdb lists one record per CDR3 protein. The table shows a few hundred thousand distinct CDR3 sequences, with approximately 13% occurring only once. This clonotype came up a few times. V shed 6 bases, J shed 0 bases, and the junction held 11 bases outside the gene matches. Germline-derived CDR1 and CDR2 are SQVTM and ANQGSEA. CDR3 size: 16 residues.

The source was PBMCs from the stem cell graft donor, collected from the stem cell graft. This receptor was identified in a human donor who donated a stem cell graft to a child with combined immunodeficiency. V gene TRBV29-1 combines with J gene TRBJ2-1, with 7 positions matching TRBD1. CDR3 in amino acids: CSVRRTGAPSYNEQFF. The CDR3 DNA follows: TGCAGCGTCCGCCGGACAGGCGCCCCCTCCTACAATGAGCAGTTCTTC.